This T cell receptor beta chain derives from a study of T cell repertoires in cytomegalovirus infection. Study background: Both CMV infection and a matching HLA type were indicated by public TCR beta signatures.

Worth noting for this clonotype: Its antigen is not identified.

Regarding the study as a whole: Identification of carriers of CMV plus the relevant HLA was performed using cumulative public TCR beta family frequency. The study found HLA-C-restricted CMV-specific TCR beta clonotypes dominating the ex vivo response.

In TCRdb, the reads were re-called with MiXCR into one record per CDR3 protein. The sample includes around 450,000 distinct CDR3 sequences, roughly 31% of them seen just once. This TCR was sampled from a human donor in good health (CMV status not recorded). Some clones in this sample may be carry-over from other donors' samples. Sequenced material: PBMCs.

The CDR3 protein is CSARAAGSTSYEQYF. The CDR3 region has the DNA TGCAGTGCTAGAGCTGCGGGGAGTACCTCCTACGAGCAGTACTTC. The rearrangement uses TRBV20-1 and TRBJ2-7, with D maybe TRBD2 (6 bases). Trimming stripped 1 base from V and 0 bases from J, with 13 bases between. From germline, CDR1 is DFQATT and CDR2 SNEGSKA (reference sequence). The CDR3 has 15 residues.